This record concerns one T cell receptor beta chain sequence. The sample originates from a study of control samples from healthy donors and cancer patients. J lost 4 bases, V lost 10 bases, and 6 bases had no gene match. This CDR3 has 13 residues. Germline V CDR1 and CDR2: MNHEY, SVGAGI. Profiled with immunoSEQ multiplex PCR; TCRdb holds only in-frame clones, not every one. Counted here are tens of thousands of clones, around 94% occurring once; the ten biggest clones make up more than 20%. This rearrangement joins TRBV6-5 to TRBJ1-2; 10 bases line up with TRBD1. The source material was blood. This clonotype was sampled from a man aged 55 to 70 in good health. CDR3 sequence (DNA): TGTGCCACCAAGACAGGGGGCGTCTATGGCTACACCTTC. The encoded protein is CATKTGGVYGYTF.